The entry below describes one TCR beta chain. This sample stems from a study of blood T cell repertoires in COVID-19. Method: immunoSEQ multiplex PCR; TCRdb's copy keeps in-frame clones and lacks some. The data hold some 150,000 clones, with around 84% observed a single time. From germline, CDR1 is LGHNA and CDR2 YSLEER. The CDR3 length is 16 residues. V lost 1 base and J lost 5, with 18 bases in between. The chain recombines TRBV4-3 with TRBJ2-7, with a possible D match to TRBD1 (5 bases). The receptor was derived from a woman aged 50 to 60 who had been exposed to COVID-19. Specimen: PBMCs or T cells enriched from blood (not recorded which). As DNA, the CDR3 is TGCGCCAGCAGCCAAGTAAGGGGCTTGAGTGGAGACGAGCAGTACTTC. It translates to CASSQVRGLSGDEQYF.